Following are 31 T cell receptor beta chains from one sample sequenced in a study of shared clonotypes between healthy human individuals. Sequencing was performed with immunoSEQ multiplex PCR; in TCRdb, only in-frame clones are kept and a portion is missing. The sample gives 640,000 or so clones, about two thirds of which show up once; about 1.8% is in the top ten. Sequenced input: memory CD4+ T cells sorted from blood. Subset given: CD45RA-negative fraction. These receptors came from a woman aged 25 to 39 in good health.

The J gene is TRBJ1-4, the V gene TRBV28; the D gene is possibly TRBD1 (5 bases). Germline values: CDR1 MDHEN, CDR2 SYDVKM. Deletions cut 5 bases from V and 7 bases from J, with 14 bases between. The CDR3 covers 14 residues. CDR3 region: CASSHEGRSEKLFF. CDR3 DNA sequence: TGTGCCAGCAGTCATGAGGGGCGGAGTGAAAAACTGTTTTTT.

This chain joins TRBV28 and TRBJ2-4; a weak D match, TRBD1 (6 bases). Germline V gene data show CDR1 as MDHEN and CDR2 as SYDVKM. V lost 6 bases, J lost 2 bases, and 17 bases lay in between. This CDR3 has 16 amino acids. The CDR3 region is CASSPAGDESKNIQYF. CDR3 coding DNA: TGTGCCAGCAGCCCCGCAGGGGATGAGTCCAAAAACATTCAGTACTTC.

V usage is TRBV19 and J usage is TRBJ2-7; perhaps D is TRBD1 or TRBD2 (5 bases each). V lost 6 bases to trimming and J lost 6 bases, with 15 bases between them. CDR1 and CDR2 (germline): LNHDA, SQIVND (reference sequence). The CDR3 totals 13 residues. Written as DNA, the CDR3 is TGTGCCAGTAGCGGAGGCCATGGGACCGAGCAGTACTTC. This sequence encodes CASSGGHGTEQYF.

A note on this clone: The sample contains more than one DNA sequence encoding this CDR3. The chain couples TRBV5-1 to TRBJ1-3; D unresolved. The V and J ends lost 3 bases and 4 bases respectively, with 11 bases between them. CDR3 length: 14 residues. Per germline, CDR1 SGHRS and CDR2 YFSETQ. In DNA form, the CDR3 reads TGCGCCAGCAGCTCTGGAACAGAAGGAAACACCATATATTTT. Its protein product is CASSSGTEGNTIYF.

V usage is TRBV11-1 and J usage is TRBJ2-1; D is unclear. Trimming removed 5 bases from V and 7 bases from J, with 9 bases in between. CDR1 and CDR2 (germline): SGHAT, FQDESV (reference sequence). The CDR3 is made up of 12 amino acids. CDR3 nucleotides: TGTGCCAGCAGCAACATCCGGAATGAGCAGTTCTTC. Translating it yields CASSNIRNEQFF.

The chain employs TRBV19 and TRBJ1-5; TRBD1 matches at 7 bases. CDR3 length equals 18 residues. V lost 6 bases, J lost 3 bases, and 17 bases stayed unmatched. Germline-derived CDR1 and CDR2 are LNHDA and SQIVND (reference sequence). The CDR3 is CASRRTGESSLNNQPQHF. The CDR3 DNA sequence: TGTGCCAGTAGGAGGACAGGAGAGTCTTCTCTAAACAATCAGCCCCAGCATTTT.

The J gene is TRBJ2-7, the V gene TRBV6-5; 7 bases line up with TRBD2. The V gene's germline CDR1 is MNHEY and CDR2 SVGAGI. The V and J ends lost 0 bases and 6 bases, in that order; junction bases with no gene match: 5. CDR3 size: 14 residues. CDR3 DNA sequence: TGTGCCAGCAGTTACTCCTCCTGGGGGGGCGAGCAGTACTTC. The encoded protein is CASSYSSWGGEQYF.

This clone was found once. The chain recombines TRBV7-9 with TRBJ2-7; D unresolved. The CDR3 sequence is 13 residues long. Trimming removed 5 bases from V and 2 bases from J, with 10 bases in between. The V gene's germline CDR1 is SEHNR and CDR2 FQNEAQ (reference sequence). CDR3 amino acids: CASSPLAAYEQYF. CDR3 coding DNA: TGTGCCAGCAGCCCGTTAGCAGCCTACGAGCAGTACTTC.

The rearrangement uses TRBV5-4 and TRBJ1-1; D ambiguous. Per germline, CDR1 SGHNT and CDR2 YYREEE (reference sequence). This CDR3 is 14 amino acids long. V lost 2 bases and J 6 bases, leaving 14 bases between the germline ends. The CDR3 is CASSFYSAGSEAFF. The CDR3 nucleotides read TGTGCCAGCAGCTTCTACTCGGCTGGGTCTGAAGCTTTCTTT.

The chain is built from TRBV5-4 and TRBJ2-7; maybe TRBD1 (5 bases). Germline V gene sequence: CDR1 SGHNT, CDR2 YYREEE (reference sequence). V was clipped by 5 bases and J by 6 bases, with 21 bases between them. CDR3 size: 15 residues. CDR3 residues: CASSRSGPLRGEQYF. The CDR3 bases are TGTGCCAGCAGTCGATCCGGGCCCTTAAGGGGCGAGCAGTACTTC.

DNA of the CDR3: TGCAGCGTTGAACCGCTCGGAGACACCGGGGAGCTGTTTTTT. Encoded protein: CSVEPLGDTGELFF. This rearrangement joins TRBV29-1 to TRBJ2-2; no clear D gene. Trimming left V 2 bases short and J 3 bases short, with 10 bases between. The CDR3 runs to 14 residues. Per the germline V gene, CDR1 is SQVTM and CDR2 is ANQGSEA.

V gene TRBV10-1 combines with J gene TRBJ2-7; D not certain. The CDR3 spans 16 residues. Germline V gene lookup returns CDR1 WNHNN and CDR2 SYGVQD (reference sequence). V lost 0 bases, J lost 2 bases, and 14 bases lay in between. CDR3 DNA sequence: TGCGCCAGCAGTGAGTCGCCAGACCAGAGCACCTACGAGCAGTACTTC. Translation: CASSESPDQSTYEQYF.

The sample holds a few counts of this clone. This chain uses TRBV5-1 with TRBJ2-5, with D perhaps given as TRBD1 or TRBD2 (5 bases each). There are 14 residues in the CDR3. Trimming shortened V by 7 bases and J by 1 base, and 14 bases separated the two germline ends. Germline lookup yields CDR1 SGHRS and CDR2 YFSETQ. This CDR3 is CASRSGLSQETQYF. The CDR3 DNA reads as TGCGCCAGCCGGTCGGGGCTATCCCAAGAGACCCAGTACTTC. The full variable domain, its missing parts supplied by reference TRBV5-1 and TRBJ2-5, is KAGVTQTPRYLIKTRGQQVTLSCSPISGHRSVSWYQQTPGQGLQFLFEYFSETQRNKGNFPGRFSGRQFSNSRSEMNVSTLELGDSALYLCASRSGLSQETQYFGPGTRLLVL.

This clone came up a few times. CDR3: CASSPRAPGELFF. The DNA of the CDR3 is TGTGCCAGCAGCCCGCGAGCGCCCGGGGAGCTGTTTTTT. This chain connects TRBV7-6 to TRBJ2-2; no definite D call. V was pared by 5 bases and J by 6 bases, with 10 bases between. CDR1 is SGHVS and CDR2 is FNYEAQ in the germline V gene. This CDR3 is built from 13 residues.

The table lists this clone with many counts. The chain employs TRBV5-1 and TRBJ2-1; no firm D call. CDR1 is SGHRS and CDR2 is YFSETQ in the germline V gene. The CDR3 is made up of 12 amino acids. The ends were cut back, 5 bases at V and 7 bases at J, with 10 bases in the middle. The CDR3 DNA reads TGCGCCAGCAGTAAACGAGAGAATGAGCAGTTCTTC. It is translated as CASSKRENEQFF.

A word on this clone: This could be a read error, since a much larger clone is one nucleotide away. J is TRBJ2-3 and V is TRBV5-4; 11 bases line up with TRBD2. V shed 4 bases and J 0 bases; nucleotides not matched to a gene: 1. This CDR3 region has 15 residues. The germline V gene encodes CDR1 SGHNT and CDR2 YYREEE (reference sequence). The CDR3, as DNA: TGTGCCAGCAGCCGGACTAGCGGGAGCACAGATACGCAGTATTTT. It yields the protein CASSRTSGSTDTQYF. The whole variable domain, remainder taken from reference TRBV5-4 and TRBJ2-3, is ETGVTQSPTHLIKTRGQQVTLRCSSQSGHNTVSWYQQALGQGPQFIFQYYREEENGRGNFPPRFSGLQFPNYSSELNVNALELDDSALYLCASSRTSGSTDTQYFGPGTRLTVL.

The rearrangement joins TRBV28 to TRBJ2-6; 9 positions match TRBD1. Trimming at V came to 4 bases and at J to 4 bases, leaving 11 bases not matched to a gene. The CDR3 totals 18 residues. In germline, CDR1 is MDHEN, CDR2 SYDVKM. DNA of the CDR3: TGTGCCAGCAGTTCTACAGGGGGCCGGGGATCCGGGGCCAACGTCCTGACTTTC. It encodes CASSSTGGRGSGANVLTF.

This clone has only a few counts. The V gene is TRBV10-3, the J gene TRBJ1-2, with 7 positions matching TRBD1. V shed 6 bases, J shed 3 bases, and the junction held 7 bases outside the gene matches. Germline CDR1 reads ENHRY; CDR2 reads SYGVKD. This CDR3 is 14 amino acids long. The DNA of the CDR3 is TGTGCCATCAGCTCAGGGGGATCGTACTATGGCTACACCTTC. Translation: CAISSGGSYYGYTF.

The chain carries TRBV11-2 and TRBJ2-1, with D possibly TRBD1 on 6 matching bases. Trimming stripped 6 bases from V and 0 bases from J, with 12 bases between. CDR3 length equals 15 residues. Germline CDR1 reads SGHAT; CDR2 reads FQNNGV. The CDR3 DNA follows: TGTGCCAGCAGACAAACAGGGAGCTCCTACAATGAGCAGTTCTTC. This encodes CASRQTGSSYNEQFF.

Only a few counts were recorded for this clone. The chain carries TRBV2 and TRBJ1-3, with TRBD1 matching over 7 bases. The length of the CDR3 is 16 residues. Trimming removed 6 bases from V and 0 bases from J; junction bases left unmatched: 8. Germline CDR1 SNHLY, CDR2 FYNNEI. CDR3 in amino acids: CASSGGQVVSGNTIYF. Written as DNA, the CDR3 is TGTGCCAGCAGCGGCGGACAGGTTGTCTCTGGAAACACCATATATTTT. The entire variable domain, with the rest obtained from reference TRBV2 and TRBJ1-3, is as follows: EPEVTQTPSHQVTQMGQEVILRCVPISNHLYFYWYRQILGQKVEFLVSFYNNEISEKSEIFDDQFSVERPDGSNFTLKIRSTKLEDSAMYFCASSGGQVVSGNTIYFGEGSWLTVV.

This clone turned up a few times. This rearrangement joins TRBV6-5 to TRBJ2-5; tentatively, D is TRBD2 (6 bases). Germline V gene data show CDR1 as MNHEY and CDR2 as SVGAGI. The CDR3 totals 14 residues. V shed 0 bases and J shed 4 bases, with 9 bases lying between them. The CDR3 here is CASSYSALAETQYF. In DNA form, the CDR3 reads TGTGCCAGCAGTTACTCGGCACTAGCAGAGACCCAGTACTTC.

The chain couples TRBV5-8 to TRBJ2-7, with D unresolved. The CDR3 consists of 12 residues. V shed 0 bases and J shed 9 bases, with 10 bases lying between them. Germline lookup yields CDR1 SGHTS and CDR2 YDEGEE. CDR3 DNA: TGTGCCAGCAGCTTGGGCCCGTCCGGGCAGTACTTC. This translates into CASSLGPSGQYF.

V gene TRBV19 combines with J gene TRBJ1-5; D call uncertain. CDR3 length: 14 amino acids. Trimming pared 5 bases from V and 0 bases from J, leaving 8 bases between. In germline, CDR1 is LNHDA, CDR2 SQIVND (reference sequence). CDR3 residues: CASSVQSSNQPQHF. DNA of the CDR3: TGTGCCAGTAGTGTGCAGAGTAGCAATCAGCCCCAGCATTTT.

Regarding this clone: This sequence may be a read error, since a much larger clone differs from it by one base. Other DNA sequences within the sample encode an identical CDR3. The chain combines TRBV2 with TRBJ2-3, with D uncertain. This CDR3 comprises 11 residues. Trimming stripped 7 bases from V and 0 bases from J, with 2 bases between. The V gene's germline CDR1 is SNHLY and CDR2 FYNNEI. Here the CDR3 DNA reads TGTGCCAGCACTAGCACAGATACGCAGTATTTT. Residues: CASTSTDTQYF.

The CDR3 sequence: CASSPLSGSTEQYF. As DNA, the CDR3 is TGTGCCAGCTCACCACTAAGCGGGAGTACCGAGCAGTACTTC. The chain has TRBV18 and TRBJ2-7; 8 bases are shared with TRBD2. Germline lookup yields CDR1 KGHSH and CDR2 LQKENI. V gave up 1 base and J gave up 6 bases; unmatched junction bases: 5. The CDR3 is 14 residues long. Filled out from reference TRBV18 and TRBJ2-7, the complete variable domain reads NAGVMQNPRHLVRRRGQEARLRCSPMKGHSHVYWYRQLPEEGLKFMVYLQKENIIDESGMPKERFSAEFPKEGPSILRIQQVVRGDSAAYFCASSPLSGSTEQYFGPGTRLTVT.

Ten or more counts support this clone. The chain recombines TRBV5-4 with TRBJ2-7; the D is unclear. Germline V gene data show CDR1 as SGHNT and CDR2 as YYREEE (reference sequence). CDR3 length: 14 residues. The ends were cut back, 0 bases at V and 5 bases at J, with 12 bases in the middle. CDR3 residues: CASSLDLVFHEQYF. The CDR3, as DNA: TGTGCCAGCAGCTTGGATCTGGTCTTCCACGAGCAGTACTTC.

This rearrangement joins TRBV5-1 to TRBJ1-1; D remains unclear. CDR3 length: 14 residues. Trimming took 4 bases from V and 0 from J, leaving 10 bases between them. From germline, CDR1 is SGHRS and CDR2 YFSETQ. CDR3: CASSPEDLNTEAFF. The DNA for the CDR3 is TGCGCCAGCAGCCCCGAGGACCTGAACACTGAAGCTTTCTTT.

The CDR3 sequence: CASSSWVAQGRRNEQFF. CDR3 bases: TGTGCCAGCAGTTCATGGGTCGCACAGGGACGCCGCAATGAGCAGTTCTTC. This rearrangement joins TRBV28 to TRBJ2-1, with D possibly matching TRBD1 (6 bases). V dropped 4 bases and J dropped 6 bases, with 22 bases sitting between them. The CDR3 contains 17 residues. Germline lookup yields CDR1 MDHEN and CDR2 SYDVKM. The full variable domain, in which reference TRBV28 and TRBJ2-1 provide the parts outside the CDR3, is DVKVTQSSRYLVKRTGEKVFLECVQDMDHENMFWYRQDPGLGLRLIYFSYDVKMKEKGDIPEGYSVSREKKERFSLILESASTNQTSMYLCASSSWVAQGRRNEQFFGPGTRLTVL.

Here the CDR3 DNA reads TGTGCCAGCAGTCTCCGATACACTACTAACTATGGCTACACCTTC. Protein: CASSLRYTTNYGYTF. This chain connects TRBV27 to TRBJ1-2, with D uncertain. Germline CDR1 MNHEY, CDR2 SMNVEV (reference sequence). The CDR3 is 15 residues long. V was pared by 5 bases and J by 0 bases, with 13 bases between.

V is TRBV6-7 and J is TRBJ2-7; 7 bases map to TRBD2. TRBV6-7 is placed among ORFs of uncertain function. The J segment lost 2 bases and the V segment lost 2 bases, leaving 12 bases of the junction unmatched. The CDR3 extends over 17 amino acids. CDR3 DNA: TGTGCCAGCAGTTACCCGCCTCCCCTAGCGGCCACCTACGAGCAGTACTTC. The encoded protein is CASSYPPPLAATYEQYF.

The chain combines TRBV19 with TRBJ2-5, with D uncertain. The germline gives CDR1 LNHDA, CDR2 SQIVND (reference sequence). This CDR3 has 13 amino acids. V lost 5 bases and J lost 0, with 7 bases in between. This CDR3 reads CASSLQYQETQYF. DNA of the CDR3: TGTGCCAGTAGTTTACAGTACCAAGAGACCCAGTACTTC.